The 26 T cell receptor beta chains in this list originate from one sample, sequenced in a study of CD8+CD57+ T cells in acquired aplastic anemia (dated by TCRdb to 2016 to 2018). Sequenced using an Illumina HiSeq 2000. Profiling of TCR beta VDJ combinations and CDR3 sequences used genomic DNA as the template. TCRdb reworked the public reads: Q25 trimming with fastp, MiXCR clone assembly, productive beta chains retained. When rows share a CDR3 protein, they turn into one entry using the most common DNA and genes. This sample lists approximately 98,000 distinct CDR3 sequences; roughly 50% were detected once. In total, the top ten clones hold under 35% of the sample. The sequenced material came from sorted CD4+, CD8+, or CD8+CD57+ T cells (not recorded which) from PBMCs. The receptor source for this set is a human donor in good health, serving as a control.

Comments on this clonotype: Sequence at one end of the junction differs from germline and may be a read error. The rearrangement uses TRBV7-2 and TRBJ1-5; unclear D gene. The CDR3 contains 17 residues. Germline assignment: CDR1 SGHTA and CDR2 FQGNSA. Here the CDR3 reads CASSLTPSRVGNQPQHF. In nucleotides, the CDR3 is TGTGCCAGCAGCTTAACGCCTTCGAGGGTCGGCAATCAGCCCCAGCACTTT.

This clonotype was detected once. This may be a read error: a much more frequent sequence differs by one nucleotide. The CDR3 DNA sequence: TGCGCCAGCAGCACCCGACAGGGGGCGGATACGCAGTATTTT. It specifies CASSTRQGADTQYF. The chain is built from TRBV5-1 and TRBJ2-3; 10 bases are a match to TRBD1. This CDR3 region has 14 residues. In germline, CDR1 is SGHRS, CDR2 YFSETQ. With 4 bases clipped from V and 6 bases from J, the junction kept 5 bases outside the gene matches.

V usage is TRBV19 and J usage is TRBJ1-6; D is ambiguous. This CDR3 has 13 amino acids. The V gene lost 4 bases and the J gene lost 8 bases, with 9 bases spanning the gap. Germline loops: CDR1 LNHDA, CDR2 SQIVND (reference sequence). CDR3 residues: CASSRVRDSPLHF. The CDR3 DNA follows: TGTGCCAGTAGTAGGGTTCGGGATTCACCCCTCCACTTT.

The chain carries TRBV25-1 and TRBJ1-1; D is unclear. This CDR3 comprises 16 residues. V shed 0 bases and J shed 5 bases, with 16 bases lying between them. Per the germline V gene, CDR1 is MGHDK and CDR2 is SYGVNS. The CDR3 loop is CASSEYEAARGTEAFF. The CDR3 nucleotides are TGTGCCAGCAGTGAATATGAGGCAGCCCGAGGGACTGAAGCTTTCTTT.

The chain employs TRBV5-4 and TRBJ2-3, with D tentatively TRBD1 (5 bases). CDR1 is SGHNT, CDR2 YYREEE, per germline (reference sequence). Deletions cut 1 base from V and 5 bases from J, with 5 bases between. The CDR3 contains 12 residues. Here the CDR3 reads CASSLQGDTQYF. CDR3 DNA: TGTGCCAGCAGCTTGCAGGGAGATACGCAGTATTTT.

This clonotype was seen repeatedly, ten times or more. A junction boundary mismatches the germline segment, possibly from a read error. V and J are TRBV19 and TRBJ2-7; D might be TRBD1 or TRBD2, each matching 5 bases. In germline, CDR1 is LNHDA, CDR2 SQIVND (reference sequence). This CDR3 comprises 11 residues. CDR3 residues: CACRGTHEQYF. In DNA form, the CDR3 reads TGTGCCTGTAGAGGGACCCACGAGCAGTACTTC.

DNA for the CDR3: TGTGCCAGCAGTGGGGGGGCCTCCTCGTTCTACGAGCAGTACTTC. Translated: CASSGGASSFYEQYF. V usage is TRBV25-1 and J usage is TRBJ2-7; D may be TRBD1 or TRBD2 (6 bases each). The ends were cut back, 4 bases at V and 3 bases at J, with 16 bases in the middle. The CDR3 totals 15 residues. CDR1 and CDR2 (germline): MGHDK, SYGVNS.

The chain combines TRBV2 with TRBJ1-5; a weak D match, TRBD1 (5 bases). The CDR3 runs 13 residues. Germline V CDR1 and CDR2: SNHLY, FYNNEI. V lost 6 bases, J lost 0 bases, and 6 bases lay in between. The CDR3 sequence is CASRQDSNQPQHF. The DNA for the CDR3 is TGTGCCAGCAGACAGGATAGCAATCAGCCCCAGCATTTT.

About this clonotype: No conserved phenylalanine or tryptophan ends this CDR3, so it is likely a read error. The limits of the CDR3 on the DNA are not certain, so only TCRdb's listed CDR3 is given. CDR3 region: CASSLILAG. The gene calls are TRBV6-2 or TRBV6-3 and TRBJ2-5; TRBD2 reflects the table's D call only, with no check against the DNA. The CDR3 is 9 amino acids in total, end residues counted. The germline gives CDR1 MNHEY, CDR2 SVGEGT.

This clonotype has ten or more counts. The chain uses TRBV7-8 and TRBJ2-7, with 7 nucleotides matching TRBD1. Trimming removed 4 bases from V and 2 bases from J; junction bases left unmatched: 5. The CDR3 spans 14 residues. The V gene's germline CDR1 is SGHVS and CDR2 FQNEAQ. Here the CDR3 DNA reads TGTGCCAGCAGCTCAACAGGGGAAACCTACGAGCAGTACTTC. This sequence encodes CASSSTGETYEQYF.

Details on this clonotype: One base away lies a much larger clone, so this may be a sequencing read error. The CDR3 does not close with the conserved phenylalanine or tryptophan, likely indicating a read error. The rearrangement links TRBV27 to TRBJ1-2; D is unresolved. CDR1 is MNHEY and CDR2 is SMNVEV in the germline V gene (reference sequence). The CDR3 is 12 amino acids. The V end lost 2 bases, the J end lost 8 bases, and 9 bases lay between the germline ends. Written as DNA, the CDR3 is TGTGCCAGCAGTTTAAGAGGGAACGGCTACACCCTC. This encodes CASSLRGNGYTL.

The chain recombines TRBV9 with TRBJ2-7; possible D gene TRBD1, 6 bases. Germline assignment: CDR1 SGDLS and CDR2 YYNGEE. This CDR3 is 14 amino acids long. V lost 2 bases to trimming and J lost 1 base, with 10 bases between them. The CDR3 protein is CASSVGTQSYEQYF. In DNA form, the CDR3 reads TGTGCCAGCAGCGTCGGGACACAATCCTACGAGCAGTACTTC.

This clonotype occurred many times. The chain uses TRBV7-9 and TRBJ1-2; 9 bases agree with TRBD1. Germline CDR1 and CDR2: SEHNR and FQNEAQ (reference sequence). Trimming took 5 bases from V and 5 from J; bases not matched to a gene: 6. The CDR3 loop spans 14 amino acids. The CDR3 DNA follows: TGTGCCAGCAGCCTCGGGACAGGGATGTATGGCTACACCTTC. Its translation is CASSLGTGMYGYTF. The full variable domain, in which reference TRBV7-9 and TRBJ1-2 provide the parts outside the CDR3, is DTGVSQNPRHKITKRGQNVTFRCDPISEHNRLYWYRQTLGQGPEFLTYFQNEAQLEKSRLLSDRFSAERPKGSFSTLEIQRTEQGDSAMYLCASSLGTGMYGYTFGSGTRLTVV.

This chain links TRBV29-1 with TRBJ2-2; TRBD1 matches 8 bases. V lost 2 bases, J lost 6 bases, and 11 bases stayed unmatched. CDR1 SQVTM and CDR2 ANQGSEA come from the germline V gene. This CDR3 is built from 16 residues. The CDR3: CSVEHGQGKLPGELFF. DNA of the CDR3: TGCAGCGTTGAACACGGACAGGGTAAACTTCCCGGGGAGCTGTTTTTT.

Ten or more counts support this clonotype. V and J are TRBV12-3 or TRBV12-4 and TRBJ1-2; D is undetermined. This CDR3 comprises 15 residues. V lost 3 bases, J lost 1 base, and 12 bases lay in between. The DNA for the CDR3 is TGTGCCAGCAGTTTTTGGGCCGACGATAACTATGGCTACACCTTC. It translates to CASSFWADDNYGYTF.

CDR3 in amino acids: CATSDGWKAFF. The CDR3 region has the DNA TGTGCCACCAGTGATGGATGGAAAGCTTTCTTT. The chain is built from TRBV24-1 and TRBJ1-1; D uncertain. The ends were cut back, 3 bases at V and 9 bases at J, with 7 bases in the middle. Germline loops: CDR1 KGHDR, CDR2 SFDVKD. The CDR3 extends over 11 amino acids.

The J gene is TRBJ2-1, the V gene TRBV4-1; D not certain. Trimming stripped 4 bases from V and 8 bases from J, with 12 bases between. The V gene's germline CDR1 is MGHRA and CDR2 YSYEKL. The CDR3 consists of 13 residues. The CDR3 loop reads CASSPEVWDEQFF. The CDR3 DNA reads TGCGCCAGCAGCCCAGAGGTCTGGGATGAGCAGTTCTTC.

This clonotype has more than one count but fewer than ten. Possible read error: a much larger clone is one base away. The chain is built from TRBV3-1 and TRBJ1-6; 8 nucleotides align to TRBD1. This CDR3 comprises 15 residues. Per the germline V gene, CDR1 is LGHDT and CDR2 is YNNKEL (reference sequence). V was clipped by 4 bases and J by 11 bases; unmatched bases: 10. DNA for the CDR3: TGTGCCAGCAGCCTATTAAGGACAGGGTATGCACCCCTCCACTTT. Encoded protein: CASSLLRTGYAPLHF. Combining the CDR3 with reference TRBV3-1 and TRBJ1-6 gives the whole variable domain DTAVSQTPKYLVTQMGNDKSIKCEQNLGHDTMYWYKQDSKKFLKIMFSYNNKELIINETVPNRFSPKSPDKAHLNLHINSLELGDSAVYFCASSLLRTGYAPLHFGNGTRLTVT.

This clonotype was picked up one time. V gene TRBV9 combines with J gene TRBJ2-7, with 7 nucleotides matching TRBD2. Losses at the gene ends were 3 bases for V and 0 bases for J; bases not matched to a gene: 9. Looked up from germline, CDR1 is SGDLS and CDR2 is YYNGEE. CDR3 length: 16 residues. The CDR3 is CASSEEVAGGSYEQYF. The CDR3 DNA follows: TGTGCCAGCAGCGAGGAGGTAGCGGGTGGCTCCTACGAGCAGTACTTC.

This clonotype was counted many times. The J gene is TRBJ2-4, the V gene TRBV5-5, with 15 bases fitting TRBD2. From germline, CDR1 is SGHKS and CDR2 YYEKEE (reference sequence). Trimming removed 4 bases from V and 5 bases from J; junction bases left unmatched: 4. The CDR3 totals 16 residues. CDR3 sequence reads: CASSPRTSGGENIQYF. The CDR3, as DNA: TGTGCCAGCAGCCCGCGGACTAGCGGGGGGGAAAACATTCAGTACTTC.

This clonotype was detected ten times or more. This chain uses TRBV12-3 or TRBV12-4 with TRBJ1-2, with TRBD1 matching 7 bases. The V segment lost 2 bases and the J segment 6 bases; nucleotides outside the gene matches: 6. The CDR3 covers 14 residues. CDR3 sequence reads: CASSLRGGVDGYTF. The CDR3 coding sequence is TGTGCCAGCAGTTTAAGAGGGGGCGTTGATGGCTACACCTTC.

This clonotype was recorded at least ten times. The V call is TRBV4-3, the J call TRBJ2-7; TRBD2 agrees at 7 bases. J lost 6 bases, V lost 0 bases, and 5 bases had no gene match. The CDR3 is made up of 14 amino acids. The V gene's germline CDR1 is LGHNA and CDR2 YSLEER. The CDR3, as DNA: TGCGCCAGCAGCCAAGATCCGGGGAGGGGCGAGCAGTACTTC. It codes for CASSQDPGRGEQYF.

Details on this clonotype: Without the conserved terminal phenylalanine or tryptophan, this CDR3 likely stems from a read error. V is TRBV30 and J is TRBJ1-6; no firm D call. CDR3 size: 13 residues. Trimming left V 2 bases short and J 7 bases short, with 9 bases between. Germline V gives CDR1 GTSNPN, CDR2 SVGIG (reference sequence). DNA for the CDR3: TGTGCCTGGAGTCAAGACGGAAATTCACCCCTCCACTCT. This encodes CAWSQDGNSPLHS.

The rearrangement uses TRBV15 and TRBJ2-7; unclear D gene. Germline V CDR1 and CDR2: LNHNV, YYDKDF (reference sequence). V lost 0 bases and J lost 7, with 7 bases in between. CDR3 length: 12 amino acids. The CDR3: CATSRDRVEQYF. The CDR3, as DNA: TGTGCCACCAGCAGAGATCGTGTGGAGCAGTACTTC.

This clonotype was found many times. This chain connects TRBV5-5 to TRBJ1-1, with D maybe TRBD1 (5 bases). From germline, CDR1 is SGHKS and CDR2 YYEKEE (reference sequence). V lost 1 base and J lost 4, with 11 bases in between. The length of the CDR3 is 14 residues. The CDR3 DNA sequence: TGTGCCAGCAGCTTGTATAGGGGTATCACTGAAGCTTTCTTT. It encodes CASSLYRGITEAFF.

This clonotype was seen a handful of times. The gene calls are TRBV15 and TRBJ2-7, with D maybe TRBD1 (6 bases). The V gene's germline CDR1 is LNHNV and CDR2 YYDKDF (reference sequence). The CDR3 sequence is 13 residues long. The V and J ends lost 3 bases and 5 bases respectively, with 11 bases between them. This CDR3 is CATSSETGHEQYF. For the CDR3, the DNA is TGTGCCACCAGCAGCGAAACAGGGCACGAGCAGTACTTC.